This T cell receptor beta chain appears in the sequencing data of a study of cytomegalovirus exposure and HLA in healthy donors. General study results and limits: The study found most TCR sequences rare, yet found some public TCRs in many donors. Available immune exposure information was restricted to CMV serostatus only.

On this clone itself: The antigen is unknown.

Use of 60 Vbeta and 13 Jbeta primers characterized the PCR. The assay was immunoSEQ multiplex PCR, and TCRdb's table has in-frame clones only and misses some. The table shows roughly 180,000 clones, with roughly 77% occurring only once. The sequenced sample consisted of PBMCs. This clonotype originated in a woman aged 30 to 39 in good health and CMV-seronegative.

CDR3 sequence: CASSVGTGGLGGNQPQHF. The CDR3 DNA reads TGTGCCAGCAGCGTAGGAACAGGGGGACTTGGGGGCAATCAGCCCCAGCATTTT. The chain links TRBV9 to TRBJ1-5; TRBD1 matches at 8 bases. Germline V gene sequence: CDR1 SGDLS, CDR2 YYNGEE. The junction had 10 bases not matched to a gene; V was cut back by 0 bases and J by 2 bases. CDR3 length: 18 amino acids.